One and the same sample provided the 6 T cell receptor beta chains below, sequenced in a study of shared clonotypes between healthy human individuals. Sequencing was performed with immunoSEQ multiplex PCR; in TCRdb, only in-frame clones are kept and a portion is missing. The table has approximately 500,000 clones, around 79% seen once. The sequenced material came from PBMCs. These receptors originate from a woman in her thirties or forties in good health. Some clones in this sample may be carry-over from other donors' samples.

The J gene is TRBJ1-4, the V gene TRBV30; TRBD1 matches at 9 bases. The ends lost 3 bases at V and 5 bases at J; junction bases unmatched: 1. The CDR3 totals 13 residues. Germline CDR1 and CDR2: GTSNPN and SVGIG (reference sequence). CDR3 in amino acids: CAWSGQGNEKLFF. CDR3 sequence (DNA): TGTGCCTGGAGCGGACAGGGGAATGAAAAACTGTTTTTT.

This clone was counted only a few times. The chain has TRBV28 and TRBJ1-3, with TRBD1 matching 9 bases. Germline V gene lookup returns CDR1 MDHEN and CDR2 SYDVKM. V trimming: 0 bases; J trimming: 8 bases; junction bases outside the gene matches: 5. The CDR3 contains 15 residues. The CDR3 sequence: CASSLWQGQGHTIYF. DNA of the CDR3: TGTGCCAGCAGTTTATGGCAGGGACAGGGACACACCATATATTTT.

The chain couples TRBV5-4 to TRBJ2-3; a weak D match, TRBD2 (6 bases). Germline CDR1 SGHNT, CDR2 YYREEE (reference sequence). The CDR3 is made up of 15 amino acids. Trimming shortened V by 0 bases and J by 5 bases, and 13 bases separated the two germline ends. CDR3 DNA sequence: TGTGCCAGCAGCTTGGCGGGGGACGGGGGAGATACGCAGTATTTT. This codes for CASSLAGDGGDTQYF.

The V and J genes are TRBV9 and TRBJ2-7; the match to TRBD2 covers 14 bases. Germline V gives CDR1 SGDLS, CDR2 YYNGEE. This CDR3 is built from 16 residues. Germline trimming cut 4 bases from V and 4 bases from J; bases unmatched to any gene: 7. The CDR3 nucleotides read TGTGCCAGCAGCACTTCCCGGACTAGCGGGAGGTACGAGCAGTACTTC. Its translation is CASSTSRTSGRYEQYF.

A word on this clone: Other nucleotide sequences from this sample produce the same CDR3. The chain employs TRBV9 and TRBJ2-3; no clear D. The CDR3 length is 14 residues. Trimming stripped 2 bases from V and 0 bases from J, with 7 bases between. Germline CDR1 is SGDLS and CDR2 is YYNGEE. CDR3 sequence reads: CASSVLGSTDTQYF. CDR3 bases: TGTGCCAGCAGCGTTCTCGGGAGCACAGATACGCAGTATTTT.

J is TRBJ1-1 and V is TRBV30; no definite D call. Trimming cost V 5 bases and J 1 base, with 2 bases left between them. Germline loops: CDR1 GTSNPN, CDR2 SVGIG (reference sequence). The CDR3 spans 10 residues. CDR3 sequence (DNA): TGTGCCTGGGGGAACACTGAAGCTTTCTTT. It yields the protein CAWGNTEAFF. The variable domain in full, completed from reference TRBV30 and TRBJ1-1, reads SQTIHQWPATLVQPVGSPLSLECTVEGTSNPNLYWYRQAAGRGLQLLFYSVGIGQISSEVPQNLSASRPQDRQFILSSKKLLLSDSGFYLCAWGNTEAFFGQGTRLTVV.